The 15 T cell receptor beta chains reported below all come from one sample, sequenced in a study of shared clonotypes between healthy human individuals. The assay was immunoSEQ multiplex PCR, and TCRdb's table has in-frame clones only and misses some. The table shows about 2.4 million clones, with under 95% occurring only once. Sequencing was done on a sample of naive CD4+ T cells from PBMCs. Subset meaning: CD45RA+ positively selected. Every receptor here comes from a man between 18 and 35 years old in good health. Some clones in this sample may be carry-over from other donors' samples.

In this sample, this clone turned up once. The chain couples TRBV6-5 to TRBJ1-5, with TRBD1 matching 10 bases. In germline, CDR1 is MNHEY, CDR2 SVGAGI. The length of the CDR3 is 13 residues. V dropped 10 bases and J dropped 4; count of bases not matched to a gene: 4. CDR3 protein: CATRQGANQPQHF. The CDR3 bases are TGTGCCACAAGACAGGGGGCAAATCAGCCCCAGCATTTT.

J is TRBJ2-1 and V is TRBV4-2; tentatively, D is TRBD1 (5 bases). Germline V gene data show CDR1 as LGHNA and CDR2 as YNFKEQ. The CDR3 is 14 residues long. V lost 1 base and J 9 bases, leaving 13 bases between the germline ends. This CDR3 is CASSQGPGHGEQFF. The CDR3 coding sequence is TGTGCCAGCAGCCAAGGGCCAGGACACGGTGAGCAGTTCTTC.

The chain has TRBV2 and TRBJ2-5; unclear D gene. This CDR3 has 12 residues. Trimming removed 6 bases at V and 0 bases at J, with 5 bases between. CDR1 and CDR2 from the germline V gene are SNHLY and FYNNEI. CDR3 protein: CASRDHQETQYF. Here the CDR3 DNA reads TGTGCCAGCAGGGACCACCAAGAGACCCAGTACTTC.

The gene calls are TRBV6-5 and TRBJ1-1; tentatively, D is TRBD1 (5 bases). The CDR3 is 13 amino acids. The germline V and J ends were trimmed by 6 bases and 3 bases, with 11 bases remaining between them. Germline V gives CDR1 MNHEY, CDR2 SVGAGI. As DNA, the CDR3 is TGTGCCAGCAGGCCTGGGGCGGACACTGAAGCTTTCTTT. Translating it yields CASRPGADTEAFF.

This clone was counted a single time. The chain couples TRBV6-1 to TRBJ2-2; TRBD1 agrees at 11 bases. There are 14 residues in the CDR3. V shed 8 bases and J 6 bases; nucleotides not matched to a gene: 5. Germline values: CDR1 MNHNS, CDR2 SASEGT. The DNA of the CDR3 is TGTGCCAGCGACCCGGGACAGGGGGCCGGGGAGCTGTTTTTT. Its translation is CASDPGQGAGELFF.

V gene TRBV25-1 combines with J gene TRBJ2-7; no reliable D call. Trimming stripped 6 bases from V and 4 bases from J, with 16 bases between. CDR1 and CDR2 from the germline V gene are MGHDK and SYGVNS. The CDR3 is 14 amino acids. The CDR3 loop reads CASSPNHHFYEQYF. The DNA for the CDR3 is TGTGCCAGCAGCCCGAACCACCATTTTTACGAGCAGTACTTC.

CDR3 sequence reads: CSVGIGGEGYTF. For the CDR3, the DNA is TGCAGCGTAGGAATAGGGGGAGAGGGCTACACCTTC. The chain uses TRBV29-1 and TRBJ1-2; tentative D call: TRBD1 (6 bases). The CDR3 spans 12 residues. V dropped 6 bases and J dropped 8 bases, with 16 bases sitting between them. The germline V gene encodes CDR1 SQVTM and CDR2 ANQGSEA.

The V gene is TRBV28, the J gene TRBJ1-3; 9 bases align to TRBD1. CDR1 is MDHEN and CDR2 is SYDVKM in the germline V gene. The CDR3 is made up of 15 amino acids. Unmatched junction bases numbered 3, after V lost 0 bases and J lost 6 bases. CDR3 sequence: CASSLWGQGENTIYF. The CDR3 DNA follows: TGTGCCAGCAGTTTATGGGGACAGGGAGAAAACACCATATATTTT.

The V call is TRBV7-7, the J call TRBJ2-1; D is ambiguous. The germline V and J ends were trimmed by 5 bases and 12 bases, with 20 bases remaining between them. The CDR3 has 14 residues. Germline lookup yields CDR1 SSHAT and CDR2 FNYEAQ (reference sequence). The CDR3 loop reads CASSPTTQTERQFF. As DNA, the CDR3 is TGTGCCAGCAGCCCCACGACCCAGACCGAAAGGCAGTTCTTC.

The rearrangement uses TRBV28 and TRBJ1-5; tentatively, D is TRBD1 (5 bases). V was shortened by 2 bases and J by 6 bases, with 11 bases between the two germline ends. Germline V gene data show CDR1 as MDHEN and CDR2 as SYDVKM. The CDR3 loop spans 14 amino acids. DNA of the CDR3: TGTGCCAGCAGTTTAAAGTTGGGGGGTCAGCCCCAGCATTTT. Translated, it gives CASSLKLGGQPQHF.

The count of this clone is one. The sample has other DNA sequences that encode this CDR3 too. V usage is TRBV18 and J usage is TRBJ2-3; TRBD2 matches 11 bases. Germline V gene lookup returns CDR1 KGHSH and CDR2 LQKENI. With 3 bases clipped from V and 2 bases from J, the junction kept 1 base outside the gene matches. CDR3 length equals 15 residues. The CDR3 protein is CASSPGLADTDTQYF. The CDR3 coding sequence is TGTGCCAGCTCACCGGGACTAGCGGACACAGATACGCAGTATTTT.

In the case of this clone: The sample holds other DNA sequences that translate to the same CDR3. Here the CDR3 reads CASSVRDANYGYTF. The CDR3 bases are TGTGCCAGCAGCGTACGGGACGCTAACTATGGCTACACCTTC. This chain connects TRBV9 to TRBJ1-2; D might be TRBD1 (5 bases). The CDR3 contains 14 residues. Germline-derived CDR1 and CDR2 are SGDLS and YYNGEE. The germline V and J ends were trimmed by 1 base and 0 bases, with 7 bases remaining between them.

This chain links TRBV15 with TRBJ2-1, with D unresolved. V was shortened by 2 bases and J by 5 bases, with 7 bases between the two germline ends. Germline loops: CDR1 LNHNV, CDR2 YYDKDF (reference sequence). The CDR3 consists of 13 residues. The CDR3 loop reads CATSRPGNNEQFF. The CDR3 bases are TGTGCCACCAGCAGACCCGGAAACAATGAGCAGTTCTTC.

CDR3 DNA: TGTGCCAGCAGTGAACTCGTGGTTGGCTACACCTTC. Translation gives CASSELVVGYTF. V is TRBV6-1 and J is TRBJ1-2; D not certain. This CDR3 region has 12 residues. Germline V gene lookup returns CDR1 MNHNS and CDR2 SASEGT. Trimming removed 2 bases at V and 7 bases at J, with 8 bases between.

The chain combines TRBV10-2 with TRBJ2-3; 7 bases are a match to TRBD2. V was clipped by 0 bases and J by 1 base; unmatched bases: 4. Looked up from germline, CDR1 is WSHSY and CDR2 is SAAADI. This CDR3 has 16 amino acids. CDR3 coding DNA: TGCGCCAGCAGTGAGTCGGGGCTAGCGGGCACAGATACGCAGTATTTT. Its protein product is CASSESGLAGTDTQYF.